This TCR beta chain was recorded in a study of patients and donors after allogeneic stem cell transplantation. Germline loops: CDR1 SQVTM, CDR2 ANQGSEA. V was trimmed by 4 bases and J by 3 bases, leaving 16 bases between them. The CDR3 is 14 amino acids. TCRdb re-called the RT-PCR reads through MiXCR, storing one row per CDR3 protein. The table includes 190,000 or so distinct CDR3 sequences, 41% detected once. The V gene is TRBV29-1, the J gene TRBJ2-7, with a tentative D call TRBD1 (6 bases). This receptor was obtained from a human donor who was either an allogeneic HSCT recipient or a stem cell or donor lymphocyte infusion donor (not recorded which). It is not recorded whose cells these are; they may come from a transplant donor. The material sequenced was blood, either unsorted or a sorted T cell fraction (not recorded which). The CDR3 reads CSVASQGGSYEQYF. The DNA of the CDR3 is TGCAGCGTTGCATCACAGGGTGGTAGCTACGAGCAGTACTTC.